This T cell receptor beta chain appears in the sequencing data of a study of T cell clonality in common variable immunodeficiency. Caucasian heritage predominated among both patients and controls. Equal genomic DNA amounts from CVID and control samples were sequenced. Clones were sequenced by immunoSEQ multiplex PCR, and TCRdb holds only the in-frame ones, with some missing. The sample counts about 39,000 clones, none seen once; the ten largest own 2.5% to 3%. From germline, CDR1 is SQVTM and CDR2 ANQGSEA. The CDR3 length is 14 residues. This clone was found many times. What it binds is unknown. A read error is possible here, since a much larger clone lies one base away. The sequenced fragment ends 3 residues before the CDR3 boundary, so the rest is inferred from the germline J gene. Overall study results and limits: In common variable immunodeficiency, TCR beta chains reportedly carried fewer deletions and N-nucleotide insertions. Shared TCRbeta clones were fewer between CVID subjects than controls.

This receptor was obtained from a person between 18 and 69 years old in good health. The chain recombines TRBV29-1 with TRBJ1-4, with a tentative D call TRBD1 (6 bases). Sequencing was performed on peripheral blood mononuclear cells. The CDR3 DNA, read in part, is TGCAGCGTCGCAGGGGTCGGGGGGGCCAACGTA. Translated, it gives CSVAGVGGANV. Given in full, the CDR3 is CSVAGVGGANVLFF.